Detailed here is one T cell receptor beta chain. The record originates from a study of blood T cell repertoires in COVID-19. Only in-frame clones appear in the TCRdb table, and some are missing; sequencing was by immunoSEQ multiplex PCR. The table lists some 170,000 clones, 60% to 85% of them singletons, with about 3% in the top ten. Per germline, CDR1 MNHNY and CDR2 SVGAGI (reference sequence). The CDR3 is made up of 14 amino acids. J gave up 4 bases and V 6 bases, and 6 bases lay outside the gene matches. Material: peripheral blood. The chain employs TRBV6-6 and TRBJ1-1; 9 nucleotides line up with TRBD1. This TCR derives from a man in his 70s with acute or convalescent COVID-19. CDR3 sequence: CASRTGQGTTEAFF. CDR3 bases: TGTGCCAGCAGAACTGGACAGGGGACCACTGAAGCTTTCTTT.